The present T cell receptor beta chain was sequenced within a study of cytomegalovirus exposure and HLA in healthy donors. This clone was observed once. No antigen is known for it. Study-level points and caveats: Reportedly, diagnosis of cytomegalovirus status by the classifier showed high specificity and sensitivity.

A multiplex PCR was run with 60 Vbeta primers and 13 Jbeta primers. Sequencing used immunoSEQ multiplex PCR; TCRdb keeps in-frame clones, though not all of them. This sample has roughly 31,000 clones; roughly 66% occur once, and the top ten carry around two fifths. The sample was PBMCs. The TCR was taken from a male donor in good health and CMV-seropositive.

The CDR3 here is CASSTPGVGANVLTF. As DNA, the CDR3 is TGTGCCAGCAGTACACCAGGGGTCGGGGCCAACGTCCTGACTTTC. V is TRBV6-5 and J is TRBJ2-6; D is possibly TRBD1 (6 bases). The V and J ends lost 5 bases and 4 bases respectively, with 12 bases between them. Germline V gene data show CDR1 as MNHEY and CDR2 as SVGAGI. The CDR3 covers 15 residues.